This TCR beta chain was observed in a study of human T cells and chemical hapten exposure. About the research overall: Per-sample variation in TCR yield stemmed mainly from small pooled library volume differences.

The V and J ends lost 3 bases and 9 bases respectively, with 16 bases between them. Germline V lookup: CDR1 SGHNT, CDR2 YYREEE (reference sequence). CDR3 size: 14 residues. The library tagged individual cDNA molecules with unique molecular identifiers. Via MiXCR, TCRdb re-called the RACE reads, giving one row per CDR3 protein. The data show 35,000 to 50,000 distinct CDR3 sequences, with 3.7% seen just once and about 6% held by the top ten. This clonotype was picked up many times. Time point described: healthy volunteer bleed at 6 weeks. Unseparated into fractions, whole blood served as the source from which total RNA was extracted.

The chain is built from TRBV5-4 and TRBJ1-5; no clear D. The receptor was derived from a human donor in good health. Some clones in this sample may be carry-over from other donors' samples. Sequenced sample: whole blood. CDR3 sequence (DNA): TGTGCCAGCAGCTCCCCCCCGGTCCGAAGGCCCCAGCATTTT. Amino acid sequence: CASSSPPVRRPQHF.